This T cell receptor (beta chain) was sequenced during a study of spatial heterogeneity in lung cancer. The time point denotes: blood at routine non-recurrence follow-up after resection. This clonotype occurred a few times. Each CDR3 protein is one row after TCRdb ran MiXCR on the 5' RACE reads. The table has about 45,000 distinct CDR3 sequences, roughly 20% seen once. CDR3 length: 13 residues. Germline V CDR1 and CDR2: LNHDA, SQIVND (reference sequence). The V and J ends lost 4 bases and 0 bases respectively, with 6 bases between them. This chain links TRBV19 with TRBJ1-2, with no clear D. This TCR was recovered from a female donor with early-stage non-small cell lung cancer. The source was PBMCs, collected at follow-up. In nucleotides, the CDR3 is TGTGCCAGTAGTAGGAACTCTAACTATGGCTACACCTTC. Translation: CASSRNSNYGYTF.